A selection of T cell receptor beta chains follows, all from one sample in a study of shared clonotypes between healthy human individuals. The repertoire was sequenced with immunoSEQ multiplex PCR; TCRdb's copy has only in-frame clones and lacks some. The sample holds roughly 590,000 clones, around 95% seen once. Sequenced: naive CD8+ T cells sorted from blood. These receptors came from a woman aged 25 to 45 in good health. Each CDR3 is given with its conserved first and last residue. The D gene is left open where the match is weak. Where a row states a size, it is once, few, many or the class of an expanded clone; other rows omit it.

TRBV7-9,.,15,TRBJ2-5,.,TGTGCCAGCAGCTTAGGGCAGGACACCCAAGAGACCCAGTACTTC,CASSLGQDTQETQYF
TRBV30,TRBD2,13,TRBJ2-7,.,TGTGCCTGGACCCGACTAGCGGGAGACGAGCAGTACTTC,CAWTRLAGDEQYF
TRBV6-5,.,14,TRBJ2-2,.,TGTGCCAGCAGGGGTGGAGCGAACACCGGGGAGCTGTTTTTT,CASRGGANTGELFF
TRBV28,.,15,TRBJ1-5,.,TGTGCCAGCAGTCCTGACAGCTATAGCAATCAGCCCCAGCATTTT,CASSPDSYSNQPQHF
TRBV5-4,.,14,TRBJ1-2,.,TGTGCCAGCAGCTTTACCGGGGGGAATGATGGCTACACCTTC,CASSFTGGNDGYTF
TRBV9,TRBD1,16,TRBJ1-2,.,TGTGCCAGCAGCCATAAACAGGGACAGGGAAACTATGGCTACACCTTC,CASSHKQGQGNYGYTF
TRBV5-4,TRBD1,15,TRBJ2-7,.,TGTGCCAGCAGCGGGGGACAGCAGAGCTCCTACGAGCAGTACTTC,CASSGGQQSSYEQYF
TRBV7-9,.,13,TRBJ2-7,once,TGTGCCAGCAGCCATAAATCTAGCCACGAGCAGTACTTC,CASSHKSSHEQYF
TRBV7-9,.,18,TRBJ2-1,.,TGTGCCAGCAGCCCCCGAGGTGTAGGGCCCTCTCTGAGGAATGAGCAGTTCTTC,CASSPRGVGPSLRNEQFF
TRBV11-1,TRBD2,15,TRBJ2-7,.,TGTGCCAGCAGCTCTCCGCGGGAGGGCCGCCACGAGCAGTACTTC,CASSSPREGRHEQYF
TRBV30,.,14,TRBJ1-5,.,TGTGCCTGGAGTGTAGGTCAGTCCAATCAGCCCCAGCATTTT,CAWSVGQSNQPQHF
TRBV28,TRBD2,16,TRBJ2-1,.,TGTGCCAGCAGTCCCCGGACTAGCGGGAGGTACAATGAGCAGTTCTTC,CASSPRTSGRYNEQFF
TRBV6-6,.,14,TRBJ2-7,.,TGTGCCAGCAGTTACAACGGGAAAGGCTACGAGCAGTACTTC,CASSYNGKGYEQYF
TRBV11-2,.,16,TRBJ2-7,.,TGTGCCAGCAGCTTAGATGGGTACCGAAGCTCCTACGAGCAGTACTTC,CASSLDGYRSSYEQYF
TRBV27,TRBD2,15,TRBJ2-3,.,TGTGCCAGCGGACCGGGACTAGTGAGATTGGATACGCAGTATTTT,CASGPGLVRLDTQYF
TRBV27,TRBD1,16,TRBJ1-5,.,TGTGCCAGCAGTTCTGACGGACAGGGGGCGACTCAGCCCCAGCATTTT,CASSSDGQGATQPQHF
TRBV28,.,17,TRBJ2-7,once,TGTGCCAGCAGTCTCCCAAGGCCCTACACAGTGTCCTACGAGCAGTACTTC,CASSLPRPYTVSYEQYF
TRBV30,.,13,TRBJ1-2,.,TGTGCCTGGAGCCCCACGAGCGGCTATGGCTACACCTTC,CAWSPTSGYGYTF
TRBV5-1,.,15,TRBJ1-1,.,TGCGCCAGCAGTTTGGAGGGGGGAGTGAACACTGAAGCTTTCTTT,CASSLEGGVNTEAFF
TRBV27,.,15,TRBJ1-1,.,TGTGCCAGCAGTTTAAGGGGGGCGGAGAACACTGAAGCTTTCTTT,CASSLRGAENTEAFF
TRBV4-1,.,15,TRBJ1-1,.,TGCGCCAGCAGCCAAAACAGGGCGGGGAACACTGAAGCTTTCTTT,CASSQNRAGNTEAFF
TRBV6-6,.,14,TRBJ1-3,.,TGTGCCAGCAGCCCGACATGGGTTGGAAACACCATATATTTT,CASSPTWVGNTIYF
TRBV29-1,.,13,TRBJ2-2,.,TGCAGCGTTGAAGGCCCTCGGGACGGGGAGCTGTTTTTT,CSVEGPRDGELFF
TRBV2,TRBD2,16,TRBJ2-7,.,TGTGCCAGCAGTGAATACCGTGCTAGCGGGAGTTACGAGCAGTACTTC,CASSEYRASGSYEQYF
TRBV7-9,.,14,TRBJ2-3,.,TGTGCCAGCAGCTCCGTCGGCAGTCCCGATACGCAGTATTTT,CASSSVGSPDTQYF
TRBV7-3,.,14,TRBJ2-1,.,TGTGCCAGCAGCCACGCAACAGGGAACAATGAGCAGTTCTTC,CASSHATGNNEQFF
TRBV4-1,.,15,TRBJ1-5,.,TGCGCCAGCAGCCAAGTATTTGGCGGCAATCAGCCCCAGCATTTT,CASSQVFGGNQPQHF
TRBV7-9,.,16,TRBJ1-5,.,TGTGCCAGCAGCTTAGAAACTTCTTATAGCAATCAGCCCCAGCATTTT,CASSLETSYSNQPQHF
TRBV5-8,.,11,TRBJ2-7,.,TGTGCCAGCAGCTTAGGTGGTGAGCAGTACTTC,CASSLGGEQYF
TRBV9,.,16,TRBJ1-3,.,TGTGCCAGCAGCGCCCGTCCGTTCGCCTCTGGAAACACCATATATTTT,CASSARPFASGNTIYF
TRBV2,TRBD2,15,TRBJ2-7,.,TGTGCCAGCCGTGTCCAAGGCGGGGGCTCCTACGAGCAGTACTTC,CASRVQGGGSYEQYF
TRBV13,TRBD1,17,TRBJ2-3,.,TGTGCCAGCAGCCCCGGACAGGGGGGCGGGTTCACAGATACGCAGTATTTT,CASSPGQGGGFTDTQYF
TRBV4-1,.,13,TRBJ2-7,.,TGCGCCAGCAGCCCCTGGGAGACCTACGAGCAGTACTTC,CASSPWETYEQYF
TRBV28,.,11,TRBJ2-7,.,TGTGCCAGCAGTACCCGAAGCGAGCAGTACTTC,CASSTRSEQYF
TRBV2,TRBD2,18,TRBJ2-1,.,TGTGCCAGCAGTGAAGCCCTCAAACTAGCGGGAGGAAACAATGAGCAGTTCTTC,CASSEALKLAGGNNEQFF
TRBV27,TRBD2,17,TRBJ2-6,.,TGTGCCAGCAGAAGGACTAGCGGCGCCGGAGGGGCCAACGTCCTGACTTTC,CASRRTSGAGGANVLTF
TRBV7-9,.,15,TRBJ1-1,once,TGTGCCAGCAGCTTAGCGCAAGGGGGAGACACTGAAGCTTTCTTT,CASSLAQGGDTEAFF
TRBV19,TRBD2,15,TRBJ2-1,.,TGTGCCAGTAGTCTCGGGACTAGCGGCTACAATGAGCAGTTCTTC,CASSLGTSGYNEQFF
TRBV30,.,14,TRBJ2-3,.,TGTGCCTGGAGTTATGGGGCGTCCACAGATACGCAGTATTTT,CAWSYGASTDTQYF
TRBV4-1,.,17,TRBJ2-5,.,TGCGCCAGCAGCCAAGATCCGGCAGGAAAACTTGAAGAGACCCAGTACTTC,CASSQDPAGKLEETQYF
TRBV5-1,.,15,TRBJ2-2,.,TGCGCCAGCAGCACCTCCGGGAGCTACACCGGGGAGCTGTTTTTT,CASSTSGSYTGELFF
TRBV11-2,.,19,TRBJ1-1,.,TGTGCCAGCAGCCCGGGCGGGTCCCTCAGGGACCTGGGAAACACTGAAGCTTTCTTT,CASSPGGSLRDLGNTEAFF
TRBV6-1,.,12,TRBJ2-7,.,TGTGCCAGCAGTGAATCGGGGGTCGAGCAGTACTTC,CASSESGVEQYF
TRBV15,TRBD2,16,TRBJ2-3,.,TGTGCCACCAGCACCACGATAGCGGGAGTGTCGGATACGCAGTATTTT,CATSTTIAGVSDTQYF
TRBV5-1,.,16,TRBJ2-2,.,TGCGCCAGCAGCTTGGCCAGGGCTACAAACACCGGGGAGCTGTTTTTT,CASSLARATNTGELFF
TRBV28,.,17,TRBJ1-4,.,TGTGCCAGCAGTTTGCGGATCTTCCGGGGGACTAATGAAAAACTGTTTTTT,CASSLRIFRGTNEKLFF
TRBV7-6,.,15,TRBJ2-6,.,TGTGCCAGCAGCTTATACCTCTCTGGGGCCAACGTCCTGACTTTC,CASSLYLSGANVLTF
TRBV2,.,12,TRBJ2-7,.,TGTGCCAGCAGTGATTATCGCTACGAGCAGTACTTC,CASSDYRYEQYF
TRBV2,TRBD2,19,TRBJ2-1,.,TGTGCCAGCAGTGTAAGCCGACTAGCGGGAGCCCCCAGGGGTGATGAGCAGTTCTTC,CASSVSRLAGAPRGDEQFF
TRBV27,.,15,TRBJ1-1,.,TGTGCCAGCAGTTTATCGATCGGATTTGGGACTGAAGCTTTCTTT,CASSLSIGFGTEAFF
TRBV12-5,.,19,TRBJ2-2,.,TGTGCTAGTGGTTTATTGACAGGACAACAGACCGCGAACACCGGGGAGCTGTTTTTT,CASGLLTGQQTANTGELFF
TRBV10-2,.,12,TRBJ1-2,.,TGCGCCAGCGGAGACAGTTTCTATGGCTACACCTTC,CASGDSFYGYTF
TRBV7-8,TRBD2,16,TRBJ2-1,once,TGTGCCAGCAGCTTCGGACTAGCGGGGGCCTACAATGAGCAGTTCTTC,CASSFGLAGAYNEQFF
TRBV5-1,.,16,TRBJ2-1,.,TGCGCCAGCAGCTACGACCTTCGGAGCTCCTACAATGAGCAGTTCTTC,CASSYDLRSSYNEQFF
TRBV4-1,.,14,TRBJ2-1,.,TGCGCCAGCAGCCAAGCGACTACCTTGAATGAGCAGTTCTTC,CASSQATTLNEQFF